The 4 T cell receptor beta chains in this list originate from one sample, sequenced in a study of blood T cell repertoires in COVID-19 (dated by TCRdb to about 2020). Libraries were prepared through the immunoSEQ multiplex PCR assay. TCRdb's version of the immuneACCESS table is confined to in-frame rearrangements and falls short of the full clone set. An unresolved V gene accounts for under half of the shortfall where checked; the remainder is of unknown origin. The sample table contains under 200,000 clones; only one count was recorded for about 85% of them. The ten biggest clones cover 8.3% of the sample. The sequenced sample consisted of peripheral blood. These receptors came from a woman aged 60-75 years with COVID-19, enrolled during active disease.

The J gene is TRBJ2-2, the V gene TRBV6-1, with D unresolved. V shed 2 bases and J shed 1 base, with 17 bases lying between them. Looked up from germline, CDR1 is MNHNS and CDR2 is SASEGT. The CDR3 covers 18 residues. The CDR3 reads CASSEQASSQVNTGELFF. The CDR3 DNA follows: TGTGCCAGCAGTGAACAGGCCTCTTCTCAGGTGAACACCGGGGAGCTGTTTTTT.

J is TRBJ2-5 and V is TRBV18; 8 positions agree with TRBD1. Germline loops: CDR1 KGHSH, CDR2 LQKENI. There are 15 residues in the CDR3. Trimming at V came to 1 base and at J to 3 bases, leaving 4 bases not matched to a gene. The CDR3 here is CASSPRTGGKETQYF. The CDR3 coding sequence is TGTGCCAGCTCACCACGAACAGGGGGGAAAGAGACCCAGTACTTC.

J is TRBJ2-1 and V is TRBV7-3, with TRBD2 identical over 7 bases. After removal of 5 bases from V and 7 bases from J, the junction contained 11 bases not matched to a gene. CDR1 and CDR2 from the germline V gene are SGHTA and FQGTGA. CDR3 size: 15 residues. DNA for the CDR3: TGTGCCAGCAGCCCCAGGAATAGCGGGCTGAATGAGCAGTTCTTC. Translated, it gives CASSPRNSGLNEQFF.

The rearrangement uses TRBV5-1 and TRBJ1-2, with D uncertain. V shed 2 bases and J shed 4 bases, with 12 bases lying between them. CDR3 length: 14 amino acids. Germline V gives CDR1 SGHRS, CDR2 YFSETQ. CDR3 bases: TGCGCCAGCAGCTTTGACACTTCTGGCTATGGCTACACCTTC. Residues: CASSFDTSGYGYTF. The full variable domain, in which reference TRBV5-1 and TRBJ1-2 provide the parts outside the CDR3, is KAGVTQTPRYLIKTRGQQVTLSCSPISGHRSVSWYQQTPGQGLQFLFEYFSETQRNKGNFPGRFSGRQFSNSRSEMNVSTLELGDSALYLCASSFDTSGYGYTFGSGTRLTVV.